These 18 T cell receptor beta chains were sequenced from one sample in a study of T cell clonotyping in hematopoietic cell transplantation. Data came from immunoSEQ multiplex PCR; TCRdb stores just in-frame clones and leaves some out. The sample gives 30,000 to 45,000 clones, over 75% of which show up once; approximately 2% is in the top ten. Material for sequencing was peripheral blood mononuclear cells. These receptor sequences come from a woman aged 35 to 49 in good health. Some clones in this sample may be carry-over from other donors' samples.

CDR3 sequence (DNA): TGCGCCAGCAGCCCGCGACAGGGCTCGACCGGGGAGCTGTTTTTT. Protein sequence: CASSPRQGSTGELFF. V is TRBV5-1 and J is TRBJ2-2; 7 nucleotides match TRBD1. Losses at the gene ends were 4 bases for V and 5 bases for J; bases not matched to a gene: 8. In germline, CDR1 is SGHRS, CDR2 YFSETQ. CDR3 length equals 15 residues.

The CDR3 coding sequence is TGTGCAAGTCGCTTAATTTCGCGGGAGGGCATGCACGAGCAGTACTTC. Translation gives CASRLISREGMHEQYF. The chain recombines TRBV12-2 with TRBJ2-7; the table gives TRBD2 as D, unverified against the DNA. TRBV12-2 is labeled a pseudogene. CDR3 length: 16 amino acids.

This clone turned up a few times. The junction does not match germline at one end; this may be a read error. V and J are TRBV5-4 and TRBJ2-7, with 7 bases fitting TRBD2. The CDR3 contains 14 residues. CDR1 is SGHNT, CDR2 YYREEE, per germline (reference sequence). As DNA, the CDR3 is TGTGCCAGCAGCGGGAGGCGGGAGCCTGTCAAGTTGCACTTC. Translated, it gives CASSGRREPVKLHF.

The chain carries TRBV30 and TRBJ2-3; a possible D gene is TRBD1 (6 bases). The CDR3 spans 14 residues. Germline values: CDR1 GTSNPN, CDR2 SVGIG (reference sequence). Between the trimmed V and J ends, which lost 5 bases and 6 bases, there was a span of 18 bases. CDR3 loop: CAWGALLQGDTQYF. CDR3 DNA sequence: TGTGCCTGGGGGGCTCTTCTCCAGGGGGATACGCAGTATTTT.

The V call is TRBV30, the J call TRBJ2-7; 14 bases fit TRBD2. CDR3 size: 14 residues. Germline lookup yields CDR1 GTSNPN and CDR2 SVGIG (reference sequence). V lost 4 bases, J lost 6 bases, and 5 bases stayed unmatched. The CDR3, as DNA: TGTGCCTGGAAAGTCGGACTAGCGGGAGGCGAGCAGTACTTC. Translation: CAWKVGLAGGEQYF.

This chain connects TRBV7-2 to TRBJ2-5, with D hard to call. This CDR3 contains 13 residues. From germline, CDR1 is SGHTA and CDR2 FQGNSA. The V and J ends lost 3 bases and 4 bases respectively, with 9 bases between them. CDR3 nucleotides: TGTGCCAGCAGCTTTTCGGGCCCAGAGACCCAGTACTTC. Protein product: CASSFSGPETQYF.

Points on this clone: One junction end disagrees with the germline gene, perhaps due to a read error. This rearrangement joins TRBV7-3 to TRBJ1-1; 7 bases agree with TRBD1. CDR3 length equals 14 residues. Germline V gives CDR1 SGHTA, CDR2 FQGTGA. The DNA of the CDR3 is TGTGCCAGCAGCGTAACAGGGGTTCGTGCTGAAGCTTTCTTT. It encodes CASSVTGVRAEAFF.

The V call is TRBV5-4, the J call TRBJ1-1; D is unclear. V lost 4 bases to trimming and J lost 0 bases, with 4 bases between them. The germline V gene encodes CDR1 SGHNT and CDR2 YYREEE (reference sequence). The CDR3 covers 12 residues. The CDR3 spells CASSRLNTEAFF. The CDR3 DNA sequence: TGTGCCAGCAGCCGCCTGAACACTGAAGCTTTCTTT.

The chain has TRBV2 and TRBJ1-1; the D is unclear. Trimming pared 0 bases from V and 0 bases from J, leaving 8 bases between. The CDR3 spans 15 residues. Germline V CDR1 and CDR2: SNHLY, FYNNEI. The CDR3 bases are TGTGCCAGCAGTGAAGCAGACACCTTGAACACTGAAGCTTTCTTT. It translates to CASSEADTLNTEAFF. The full variable domain, completed using reference TRBV2 and TRBJ1-1, is EPEVTQTPSHQVTQMGQEVILRCVPISNHLYFYWYRQILGQKVEFLVSFYNNEISEKSEIFDDQFSVERPDGSNFTLKIRSTKLEDSAMYFCASSEADTLNTEAFFGQGTRLTVV.

The rearrangement uses TRBV19 and TRBJ2-5, with a weak D call TRBD2 (5 bases). Trimming pared 6 bases from V and 5 bases from J, leaving 19 bases between. Germline values: CDR1 LNHDA, CDR2 SQIVND (reference sequence). The CDR3 spans 15 residues. The CDR3, as DNA: TGTGCCAGTAGATCGGACGGCAACCGGAGGGAGACCCAGTACTTC. This codes for CASRSDGNRRETQYF.

The rearrangement uses TRBV28 and TRBJ1-1; D is unclear. The V end lost 7 bases, the J end lost 4 bases, and 19 bases lay between the germline ends. Germline V lookup: CDR1 MDHEN, CDR2 SYDVKM. This CDR3 is built from 15 residues. The CDR3 DNA sequence: TGTGCCAGCACCCTCGTGAGGAAGGGCGGCACTGAAGCTTTCTTT. It encodes CASTLVRKGGTEAFF.

The V gene is TRBV30, the J gene TRBJ1-2; D remains ambiguous. V lost 0 bases, J lost 4 bases, and 12 bases lay in between. This CDR3 has 14 residues. Germline CDR1 and CDR2: GTSNPN and SVGIG (reference sequence). The CDR3 region is CAWSVRLEVYGYTF. For the CDR3, the DNA is TGTGCCTGGAGTGTACGTCTGGAGGTCTATGGCTACACCTTC.

The chain joins TRBV9 to TRBJ2-1; no clear D gene. V lost 4 bases and J lost 5, with 13 bases in between. The CDR3 loop spans 14 amino acids. Germline CDR1 and CDR2: SGDLS and YYNGEE. DNA of the CDR3: TGTGCCAGCAGCCCCCGACCCTTGAACAATGAGCAGTTCTTC. This encodes CASSPRPLNNEQFF.

V and J are TRBV2 and TRBJ2-5; D is undetermined. This CDR3 comprises 10 residues. Germline CDR1 and CDR2: SNHLY and FYNNEI. Trimming left V 6 bases short and J 2 bases short, with 1 base between. CDR3 loop: CASRQETQYF. CDR3 DNA: TGTGCCAGCAGACAAGAGACCCAGTACTTC. Variable domain in full (rest from reference TRBV2 and TRBJ2-5): EPEVTQTPSHQVTQMGQEVILRCVPISNHLYFYWYRQILGQKVEFLVSFYNNEISEKSEIFDDQFSVERPDGSNFTLKIRSTKLEDSAMYFCASRQETQYFGPGTRLLVL.

This clone has only one observation. The chain couples TRBV4-1 to TRBJ1-2; TRBD1 matches at 8 bases. This CDR3 region has 18 residues. The J segment lost 3 bases and the V segment lost 3 bases, leaving 15 bases of the junction unmatched. CDR1 and CDR2 (germline): MGHRA, YSYEKL. CDR3: CASSHGDGGTGGDYGYTF. CDR3 DNA sequence: TGCGCCAGCAGCCACGGAGATGGGGGGACAGGAGGGGACTATGGCTACACCTTC.

The chain joins TRBV5-1 to TRBJ2-3; D gene unclear. The CDR3 runs 16 residues. Germline CDR1 and CDR2: SGHRS and YFSETQ. Trimming pared 0 bases from V and 5 bases from J, leaving 16 bases between. The chain's CDR3 is CASSLGVRRVGDTQYF. CDR3 coding DNA: TGCGCCAGCAGCTTGGGGGTCCGAAGGGTTGGAGATACGCAGTATTTT.

The chain uses TRBV11-2 and TRBJ2-7; D is ambiguous. The CDR3 has 14 residues. With 5 bases removed from V and 3 bases from J, the gap between germline ends came to 14 bases. Germline V gene lookup returns CDR1 SGHAT and CDR2 FQNNGV. The CDR3 loop reads CASSPSLGNYEQYF. CDR3 DNA sequence: TGTGCCAGCAGCCCTTCGCTGGGGAACTACGAGCAGTACTTC.

In the case of this clone: The same CDR3 arises from other DNA sequences in this sample as well. CDR3 sequence: CSASGYNEQFF. CDR3 nucleotide sequence: TGCAGTGCATCGGGATACAATGAGCAGTTCTTC. V gene TRBV20-1 combines with J gene TRBJ2-1, with D possibly being TRBD2 (5 bases). The V gene lost 6 bases and the J gene lost 4 bases, with 7 bases spanning the gap. There are 11 residues in the CDR3. The germline CDR1 and CDR2 sequences are DFQATT and SNEGSKA (reference sequence).